This T cell receptor (beta chain) was sequenced in a study of Graves' ophthalmopathy and Graves' hyperthyroidism (dated by TCRdb to the late 2010s). In the study overall: Hyperthyroidism was defined as stable when no progression to ophthalmopathy occurred within 18 months of follow-up. To tell Graves' ophthalmopathy apart from Graves' hyperthyroidism, and to predict which patients would progress to ophthalmopathy, the study relied on TCR beta repertoire signatures. In total, 135 blood samples were TCR-sequenced: some 40 ophthalmopathy, 75 hyperthyroidism and roughly 17 hyperthyroidism-to-ophthalmopathy patients. A discovery set of 95 to 100 patients (43 ophthalmopathy, 55 to 60 stable hyperthyroidism) was enrolled to explore V-J signatures distinguishing ophthalmopathy from hyperthyroidism. An independent validation cohort comprised around 19 hyperthyroidism patients and 15 to 17 patients who later progressed from hyperthyroidism to ophthalmopathy. In roughly 6 hyperthyroidism patients, the T-cell repertoires found in thyroid tissue were compared with those found in blood. After sampling, hyperthyroidism patients received methimazole starting at 30 mg daily, and ophthalmopathy patients received high-dose intravenous methylprednisolone.

Trimming accounts for 4 bases at V and 1 base at J, while the number of junction bases matched to no gene is 4. The CDR3 covers 15 residues, taking in both the cysteine and the phenylalanine. The sequence is cut down to CDR3 DNA, 45 bases in frame from base 1. For CDR1 and CDR2, the germline V gene lists SNHLY and FYNNEI. For repertoire sequencing, TCR beta CDR3 regions were amplified from RNA transcripts. HTBI primers and the Qiagen OneStep RT-PCR kit were used in a first-round RT-PCR, which was followed by a second-round multiplex PCR, size selection and purification. The libraries underwent paired-end sequencing with 100 bp reads on an Illumina HiSeq2000. In the paper's pipeline: SOAPnuke was used to process the reads, throwing out any read that had adapters, had uncalled bases, had a mean Phred below 15, or lacked an exact constant-primer or identifier match. COPE v1.2.5 was used to merge high-quality paired reads. Each unique nucleotide sequence was treated as a clonotype, and MiTCR v1.1 was used to align the clonotypes to the IMGT TRB V, D and J references. Only V-J combinations with frequency above 0.0001 were analysed, covering 99% to 99.2% of repertoires. For each V-J combination, a TCR clonal expansion and chaos score was defined as F50 clonal expansion divided by the chaos observed in the TCRdist matrix. Welch's t-statistics and random forest were used to narrow the features down to more than 10 V-J combinations, which were then fed into a naive Bayes classifier. Thyroid-blood repertoire similarity was quantified with the Morisita-Horn index. The raw public reads went through TCRdb reprocessing: fastp at Q25, MiXCR clone calling, in-frame beta chains kept. Rows with one shared CDR3 protein collapse into an entry with the most common genes and DNA. Here the V and J calls rest on TCRdb's processing, not on the authors' analysis. Across this sample there are around 1,000,000 distinct CDR3 sequences, with 36% seen only once. Around 10% of the sample goes to the ten largest clones.

On this clonotype itself: This receptor's antigen is unknown. Base qualities are not recorded, but no much larger clone differs from it by a single base.

Patients with hyperthyroidism were aged 18 to 65 years, had been newly diagnosed, and had a disease duration of less than 2 months. Anyone with other autoimmune diseases, uncontrolled infections, pregnancy or lactation was excluded from the study. Clinical symptoms, serum thyroxine, TRAb, thyroid ultrasound and orbital computed tomography were used for diagnosis. Trizol reagent was used to extract the total RNA, and its quality was then checked on an Agilent 2100 Bioanalyzer. Beyond this particular receptor, the publication reports: Sample size was not statistically predetermined, and group allocation was not concealed from the investigators. The 13-signature model separated ophthalmopathy from stable hyperthyroidism with around 90% sensitivity and 81% to 82% specificity in cross-validation, and 80%/75% in the test set. In validation, the model predicted ophthalmopathy progression with 70.59% sensitivity and around 72% specificity; roughly 11 predicted patients were CT-confirmed with GO in a median of around 6 months. Most of the expanded thyroid clonotypes with a frequency above 0.001 were also detected in blood, and it was suggested that the thyroid immune response may be reflected by blood repertoires.

Specimen: peripheral blood or thyroid tissue (not recorded which). This receptor was obtained from an adult man with Graves' hyperthyroidism. The V and J segments used are TRBV2 and TRBJ1-2; TRBD1 aligns with 9 central bases. Read as DNA, the sequence is TGTGCCAGCAGTGCCGGGACAGGGATTAACTATGGCTACACCTTC. Its protein reads: CASSAGTGINYGYTF.